A selection of T cell receptor beta chains follows, all from one sample in a study of control samples from healthy donors and cancer patients. TCRdb's table, derived via immunoSEQ multiplex PCR, lists solely in-frame clones and lacks some. The data hold over 150,000 clones, with roughly 95% observed a single time. Sequenced sample: blood. The receptors were gathered from a woman in her twenties or thirties in good health. CDR3s include the opening cysteine and the closing phenylalanine or tryptophan. Fields, in order: clone size, J gene, D gene, V gene, CDR3 protein, CDR3 DNA. The D gene is left open where the match is weak. Not all rows give a size; the values are once, few, many and, for expanded clones, a class.

NA	TRBJ1-1	TRBD1	TRBV3-1/TRBV3-2	CASSLRRGGAGNTEAFF	TGTGCCAGCAGCCTTAGGCGAGGGGGCGCGGGGAACACTGAAGCTTTCTTT
NA	TRBJ2-7	TRBD1	TRBV10-1	CASSEGTGPGEQYF	TGCGCCAGCAGTGAGGGGACAGGCCCGGGCGAGCAGTACTTC
NA	TRBJ1-2	NA	TRBV28	CASSLNPQTSYGYTF	TGTGCCAGCAGTTTAAATCCACAGACCTCCTATGGCTACACCTTC
NA	TRBJ1-1	TRBD1	TRBV19	CASSAQGGTEAFF	TGTGCCAGTAGTGCACAGGGGGGGACTGAAGCTTTCTTT
once	TRBJ2-4	NA	TRBV21-1	CASSKGDNKNIQYF	TGTGCCAGCAGCAAAGGGGACAACAAAAACATTCAGTACTTC
NA	TRBJ2-1	TRBD2	TRBV15	CATSRKLSGNSYNEQFF	TGTGCCACCAGCAGGAAACTTAGCGGGAACTCCTACAATGAGCAGTTCTTC
NA	TRBJ2-2	NA	TRBV6-1	CASSEARRWDTYTGELFF	TGTGCCAGCAGTGAAGCCAGACGTTGGGACACCTACACCGGGGAGCTGTTTTTT
once	TRBJ2-3	TRBD2	TRBV28	CASSLGGLAENTDTQYF	TGTGCCAGCAGTTTAGGGGGACTAGCGGAGAACACAGATACGCAGTATTTT
NA	TRBJ2-5	NA	TRBV11-2	CASSLDYGGSETQYF	TGTGCCAGCAGCTTAGACTATGGGGGTTCGGAGACCCAGTACTTC
NA	TRBJ2-7	NA	TRBV6-5	CASSYGQDSYEQYF	TGTGCCAGCAGTTACGGGCAGGACTCCTACGAGCAGTACTTC
NA	TRBJ1-2	NA	TRBV24-1	CATSEAGFFGYTF	TGTGCCACCAGTGAGGCAGGTTTTTTTGGCTACACCTTC
NA	TRBJ1-2	TRBD1	TRBV7-9	CASSLLNGQGVGYTF	TGTGCCAGCAGCTTATTGAATGGACAGGGGGTTGGCTACACCTTC
NA	TRBJ2-2	NA	TRBV28	CASNPTSRAGELFF	TGTGCCAGCAACCCGACATCCCGTGCCGGGGAGCTGTTTTTT
NA	TRBJ1-1	NA	TRBV9	CASRRMSGTGGDRF	TGTGCCAGCAGAAGAATGTCTGGAACAGGAGGGGATCGCTTT
NA	TRBJ1-3	TRBD1	TRBV7-2	CASRQTGGVGGNTIYF	TGTGCCAGCAGACAAACAGGGGGTGTCGGTGGAAACACCATATATTTT
NA	TRBJ2-7	TRBD2	TRBV10-3	CAISGKGLAGLYEQYF	TGTGCCATCAGTGGAAAGGGACTAGCGGGGCTTTACGAGCAGTACTTC
NA	TRBJ1-4	NA	TRBV28	CASKTGTSNEKLFF	TGTGCCAGCAAAACCGGGACGTCTAATGAAAAACTGTTTTTT
NA	TRBJ1-1	TRBD1	TRBV27	CASSALPTGRREAFF	TGTGCCAGCAGTGCCCTCCCGACAGGGCGACGTGAAGCTTTCTTT
NA	TRBJ1-1	TRBD1	TRBV27	CASSSYGTGTIPEAFF	TGTGCCAGCAGTTCCTATGGGACAGGGACCATCCCTGAAGCTTTCTTT
NA	TRBJ1-1	TRBD1	TRBV27	CASSLSTGVMNTEAFF	TGTGCCAGCAGTTTATCGACAGGGGTTATGAACACTGAAGCTTTCTTT
NA	TRBJ2-1	NA	TRBV29-1	CSVVGGPNEQFF	TGCAGCGTTGTGGGGGGCCCCAACGAGCAGTTCTTC
NA	TRBJ1-6	NA	TRBV10-3	CAISGNNSPLHF	TGTGCCATCAGTGGTAATAATTCACCCCTCCACTTT
NA	TRBJ2-3	NA	TRBV15	CATSRDLNLPDTQYF	TGTGCCACCAGCAGAGATCTCAACCTCCCAGATACGCAGTATTTT
NA	TRBJ1-2	NA	TRBV6-2/TRBV6-3	CASSRDRVYGYTF	TGTGCCAGCAGTCGGGACCGGGTCTATGGCTACACCTTC
NA	TRBJ2-6	TRBD1	TRBV18	CASSPSGTGLFLGGANVLTF	TGTGCCAGCTCACCCTCCGGGACAGGGTTATTCCTTGGGGGGGCCAACGTCCTGACTTTC
NA	TRBJ2-5	TRBD2	TRBV11-2	CASSLGMTSGNQETQYF	TGTGCCAGCAGCTTAGGTATGACTAGCGGGAATCAAGAGACCCAGTACTTC